A single sample is the source of the 18 T cell receptor beta chains below, sequenced in a study of T cell responses to AZD1222 COVID-19 vaccine. The table came from immunoSEQ multiplex PCR; TCRdb's copy has only in-frame clones and leaves some out. The sample has 79,000 or so clones; around 80% are singletons. Sequenced material: peripheral blood, taken 28 days after the second dose of the MenACWY control vaccine. These receptors were obtained from an adult who received the MenACWY meningococcal vaccine as a control.

The rearrangement uses TRBV28 and TRBJ1-2, with D unclear. Germline V gives CDR1 MDHEN, CDR2 SYDVKM. CDR3 size: 13 residues. V dropped 3 bases and J dropped 4 bases, with 9 bases sitting between them. The CDR3 loop reads CASSFSQVYGYTF. The CDR3 coding sequence is TGTGCCAGCAGTTTCTCCCAGGTCTATGGCTACACCTTC.

The chain uses TRBV29-1 and TRBJ1-2, with TRBD1 as a possible D gene (6 bases). Deletions cut 3 bases from V and 0 bases from J, with 11 bases between. The germline gives CDR1 SQVTM, CDR2 ANQGSEA. CDR3 size: 14 residues. The CDR3 spells CSVEPAGANYGYTF. CDR3 bases: TGCAGCGTTGAGCCGGCAGGGGCTAACTATGGCTACACCTTC.

The chain uses TRBV4-1 and TRBJ1-2, with D maybe TRBD1 (5 bases). This CDR3 is built from 14 residues. The germline V and J ends were trimmed by 0 bases and 2 bases, with 7 bases remaining between them. The V gene's germline CDR1 is MGHRA and CDR2 YSYEKL. The CDR3 nucleotides read TGCGCCAGCAGCCAAGAGGGGGGGAACTATGGCTACACCTTC. Its protein is CASSQEGGNYGYTF.

This chain connects TRBV7-2 to TRBJ2-3; D is uncertain. This CDR3 comprises 14 residues. Germline lookup yields CDR1 SGHTA and CDR2 FQGNSA. V was pared by 1 base and J by 2 bases, with 7 bases between. The CDR3: CASSLGPYTDTQYF. As DNA, the CDR3 is TGTGCCAGCAGCTTAGGACCGTACACAGATACGCAGTATTTT.

The chain carries TRBV5-6 and TRBJ1-6; D is possibly TRBD1 (5 bases). The germline V and J ends were trimmed by 6 bases and 0 bases, with 19 bases remaining between them. Germline loops: CDR1 SGHDT, CDR2 YYEEEE. The CDR3 consists of 18 residues. The chain's CDR3 is CASTISPDRSSYNSPLHF. CDR3 sequence (DNA): TGTGCCAGCACCATTTCCCCCGACAGAAGCTCCTATAATTCACCCCTCCACTTT. The full variable domain, rest sourced from reference TRBV5-6 and TRBJ1-6, is DAGVTQSPTHLIKTRGQQVTLRCSPKSGHDTVSWYQQALGQGPQFIFQYYEEEERQRGNFPDRFSGHQFPNYSSELNVNALLLGDSALYLCASTISPDRSSYNSPLHFGNGTRLTVT.

V is TRBV20-1 and J is TRBJ2-1, with 7 nucleotides matching TRBD2. V dropped 3 bases and J dropped 8; count of bases not matched to a gene: 7. Germline CDR1 DFQATT, CDR2 SNEGSKA (reference sequence). The CDR3 is made up of 13 amino acids. For the CDR3, the DNA is TGCAGTGCTAGTGGGCGGGAGTGGGATGAGCAGTTCTTC. Protein sequence: CSASGREWDEQFF.

A remark on this clone: An end of the junction differs from the germline gene, which may be a read error. CDR3 sequence: CAWSVRLGTLGF. The CDR3 nucleotides read TGTGCCTGGAGTGTACGTCTCGGGACTTTGGGTTTT. This chain connects TRBV30 to TRBJ2-3; a weak D match, TRBD2 (6 bases). The CDR3 has 12 amino acids. Germline V gene sequence: CDR1 GTSNPN, CDR2 SVGIG (reference sequence).

This rearrangement joins TRBV27 to TRBJ1-1, with unresolved D. The CDR3 extends over 14 amino acids. The germline V gene encodes CDR1 MNHEY and CDR2 SMNVEV (reference sequence). V lost 4 bases to trimming and J lost 1 base, with 10 bases between them. CDR3 sequence: CASSSRLGNTEAFF. DNA for the CDR3: TGTGCCAGCAGTTCCAGGTTGGGGAACACTGAAGCTTTCTTT.

V is TRBV29-1 and J is TRBJ2-1; 8 bases agree with TRBD1. The length of the CDR3 is 16 residues. V lost 4 bases to trimming and J lost 1 base; unmatched junction nucleotides: 9. CDR1 and CDR2 from the germline V gene are SQVTM and ANQGSEA. The CDR3 loop is CSVGGRTGISYNEQFF. In DNA form, the CDR3 reads TGCAGCGTTGGGGGGAGGACAGGGATTTCCTACAATGAGCAGTTCTTC.

V and J are TRBV4-2 and TRBJ1-2; D is uncertain. Germline assignment: CDR1 LGHNA and CDR2 YNFKEQ. This CDR3 contains 15 residues. V gave up 1 base and J gave up 4 bases, with 13 bases separating them. CDR3 sequence: CASSQVTGEVYGYTF. The CDR3 DNA reads as TGTGCCAGCAGCCAAGTAACCGGGGAGGTCTATGGCTACACCTTC.

The J gene is TRBJ1-5, the V gene TRBV9; TRBD1 matches 7 bases. CDR1 and CDR2 (germline): SGDLS, YYNGEE. The CDR3 is made up of 16 amino acids. Unmatched junction bases numbered 11, after V lost 3 bases and J lost 5 bases. CDR3 amino acids: CASSDRWTQGDQPQHF. As DNA, the CDR3 is TGTGCCAGCAGCGATCGTTGGACTCAGGGGGATCAGCCCCAGCATTTT. Variable domain in full (rest from reference TRBV9 and TRBJ1-5): DSGVTQTPKHLITATGQRVTLRCSPRSGDLSVYWYQQSLDQGLQFLIQYYNGEERAKGNILERFSAQQFPDLHSELNLSSLELGDSALYFCASSDRWTQGDQPQHFGDGTRLSIL.

The chain links TRBV20-1 to TRBJ1-5, with D hard to call. This CDR3 has 12 residues. CDR1 is DFQATT and CDR2 is SNEGSKA in the germline V gene (reference sequence). V dropped 3 bases and J dropped 9 bases, with 12 bases sitting between them. The CDR3 reads CSASPGPGPQHF. CDR3 in DNA: TGCAGTGCTAGTCCCGGCCCAGGGCCCCAGCATTTT.

This clone turned up a few times. This chain links TRBV4-1 with TRBJ2-5, with D tentatively TRBD2 (6 bases). CDR3 length: 13 amino acids. V was clipped by 4 bases and J by 4 bases, with 10 bases between them. Germline CDR1 reads MGHRA; CDR2 reads YSYEKL. The CDR3 DNA is TGCGCCAGCAGCCGAGGAGGGTCAGAGACCCAGTACTTC. Translation gives CASSRGGSETQYF.

This clone turned up a few times. This chain connects TRBV18 to TRBJ1-5; no firm D call. V was shortened by 5 bases and J by 10 bases, with 15 bases between the two germline ends. Germline V gene lookup returns CDR1 KGHSH and CDR2 LQKENI. The CDR3 totals 13 residues. The CDR3 reads CASSSYPGSPQHF. The DNA for the CDR3 is TGTGCCAGCTCATCCTATCCGGGGTCTCCCCAGCATTTT.

The chain recombines TRBV7-2 with TRBJ2-7; TRBD1 is a possible D gene (6 bases). Germline V CDR1 and CDR2: SGHTA, FQGNSA. The CDR3 sequence is 14 residues long. V dropped 3 bases and J dropped 6 bases, with 15 bases sitting between them. The DNA of the CDR3 is TGTGCCAGCAGCTTGGGACATTCCGTGGTCGAGCAGTACTTC. Its translation: CASSLGHSVVEQYF.

This clone was picked up a small number of times. V gene TRBV13 combines with J gene TRBJ1-2; D is undetermined. This CDR3 has 13 residues. CDR1 and CDR2 from the germline V gene are PRHDT and FYEKMQ (reference sequence). Deletions cut 5 bases from V and 4 bases from J, with 11 bases between. In nucleotides, the CDR3 is TGTGCCAGCAGCACCGGACCGGTCTATGGCTACACCTTC. Translated, it gives CASSTGPVYGYTF.

The chain is built from TRBV10-3 and TRBJ1-4; D is undetermined. The germline CDR1 and CDR2 sequences are ENHRY and SYGVKD. Trimming took 0 bases from V and 8 from J, leaving 16 bases between them. The length of the CDR3 is 16 residues. CDR3 sequence (DNA): TGTGCCATCAGTGAGTCAGCGGGCCTAAGGCGCGAAAAACTGTTTTTT. Translated, it gives CAISESAGLRREKLFF.

The V call is TRBV7-8, the J call TRBJ2-7; 10 positions agree with TRBD2. The CDR3 loop spans 16 amino acids. The J segment lost 6 bases and the V segment lost 5 bases, leaving 13 bases of the junction unmatched. Germline loops: CDR1 SGHVS, CDR2 FQNEAQ. This CDR3 reads CASSLGSGRDYREQYF. The CDR3 coding sequence is TGTGCCAGCAGCCTAGGAAGCGGGAGGGATTATCGCGAGCAGTACTTC.